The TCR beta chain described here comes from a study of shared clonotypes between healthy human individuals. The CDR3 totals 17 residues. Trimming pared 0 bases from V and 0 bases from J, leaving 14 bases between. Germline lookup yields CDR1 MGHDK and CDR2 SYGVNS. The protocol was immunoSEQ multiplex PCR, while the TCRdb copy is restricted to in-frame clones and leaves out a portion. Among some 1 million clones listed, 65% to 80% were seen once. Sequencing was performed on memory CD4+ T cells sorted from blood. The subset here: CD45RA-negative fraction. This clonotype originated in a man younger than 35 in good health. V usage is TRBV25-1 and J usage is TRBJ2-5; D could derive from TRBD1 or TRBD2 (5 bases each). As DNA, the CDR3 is TGTGCCAGCAGTGAATACGGCACGGGACGACACCAAGAGACCCAGTACTTC. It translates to CASSEYGTGRHQETQYF.